The clone carrying this TCR beta chain appeared a single time. A much bigger clone sits one base away, suggesting this may be a read error. These data come from a study of tumor-infiltrating lymphocytes in primary liver carcinoma. TCR beta cDNA was reverse-transcribed from around 0.55 ug of total RNA. The reaction used a constant-region primer and ProtoScript II reverse transcriptase. It was through three nested multiplex PCR rounds of slightly modified ARM-PCR that TCR beta libraries arose. TCRdb independently ran MiXCR on the multiplex PCR reads; one entry per CDR3 protein. The data hold about 92,000 distinct CDR3 sequences, with 68% observed a single time. Co-extracted RNA and DNA came from roughly 20-30 mg of unsorted bulk tissue. The sequencing sample was made of tumor-adjacent normal liver tissue. The sequence came from a man aged 40-55 years with primary liver carcinoma and hepatitis B virus infection.

The CDR3 DNA follows: TGTGCCAGCAGCTTGTTGAACAGGGCGGACTATGGCCACACCTTC. This translates into CASSLLNRADYGHTF. J is TRBJ1-2 and V is TRBV5-6; D might be TRBD1 (6 bases). Germline V lookup: CDR1 SGHDT, CDR2 YYEEEE. This CDR3 has 15 amino acids.